These T cell receptor beta chains were read from a single sample in a study of blood T cell repertoires in COVID-19. Assay: immunoSEQ multiplex PCR; the TCRdb copy retains only in-frame clones and omits some. The sample carries some 150,000 clones, almost 90% recorded once. The sequencing input was peripheral blood. These receptors came from a human donor in a cohort sampled during active COVID-19. Each CDR3 is given with its conserved first and last residue. A D gene is named only where the DNA matches it firmly. Not every row has a clone size; where given, it reads once, few, many or a size class.

TRBV5-6	-	TRBJ1-5	-	TGTGCCAGCAGCTGGGGCGGAGGCAATCAGCCCCAGCATTTT	CASSWGGGNQPQHF
TRBV20-1	once	TRBJ1-1	-	TGCAGTGCGCGGGACGAGACTGAAGCTTTCTTT	CSARDETEAFF
TRBV29-1	-	TRBJ1-1	-	TGCAGCGTTGTGGGGGCCTTAGACATGAACACTGAAGCTTTCTTT	CSVVGALDMNTEAFF
TRBV19	many	TRBJ2-2	-	TGTGCCAGTAGTATCGGCTTGGGGCGGAACACCGGGGAGCTGTTTTTT	CASSIGLGRNTGELFF
TRBV24-1	-	TRBJ2-1	TRBD2	TGTGCCACCAGTGATCCCTGGACTAGCCTCTACAATGAGCAGTTCTTC	CATSDPWTSLYNEQFF
TRBV18	-	TRBJ2-1	TRBD2	TGTGCCAGCTCACCGCCCGGACTAGCGGGGTACAATGAGCAGTTCTTC	CASSPPGLAGYNEQFF
TRBV6-2/TRBV6-3	-	TRBJ2-7	TRBD2	TGTGCCAGCAGTTACTCGAGAGCCGCTAGCGGCGAGCAGTACTTC	CASSYSRAASGEQYF
TRBV5-5	-	TRBJ2-1	TRBD1	TGTGCCAGCAGTTTCCGGGACAGCTCCTACAATGAGCAGTTCTTC	CASSFRDSSYNEQFF
TRBV12-3/TRBV12-4	-	TRBJ2-1	-	TGTGCCAGCAGTTTTAGCCTCTACAATGAGCAGTTCTTC	CASSFSLYNEQFF
TRBV9	-	TRBJ1-2	TRBD1	TGTGCCAGCAGCGTAGAGGGGGCCGAATACTATGGCTACACCTTC	CASSVEGAEYYGYTF
TRBV5-4	few	TRBJ2-3	TRBD2	TGTGCCAGCAGCTTCGGGACTAGCGGGTACGACGCAGATACGCAGTATTTT	CASSFGTSGYDADTQYF
TRBV27	-	TRBJ1-1	TRBD1	TGTGCCACCAAGGACAGGGCGGGACCTGAAGCTTTCTTT	CATKDRAGPEAFF
TRBV5-4	-	TRBJ2-1	TRBD1	TGTGCCAGCAGCTTGATGGGCCCGGGACAGGGGTCCTACAATGAGCAGTTCTTC	CASSLMGPGQGSYNEQFF
TRBV9	-	TRBJ1-1	-	TGTGCCAGCAGCGTGCAGGGGAACACTGAAGCTTTCTTT	CASSVQGNTEAFF
TRBV7-8	once	TRBJ2-1	TRBD2	TGTGCCAGCAGCCAACCTCTAGCGGGAGGGATCCCCAATGAGCAGTTCTTC	CASSQPLAGGIPNEQFF
TRBV12-3/TRBV12-4	few	TRBJ2-1	TRBD2	TGTGCCAGCAACCAATGGGGGGGAAATGAGCAGTTCTTC	CASNQWGGNEQFF
TRBV11-3	-	TRBJ2-1	TRBD2	TGTGCCAGCAGCTTAAGTTTCGGCGGGAGTCCCAATGAGCAGTTCTTC	CASSLSFGGSPNEQFF
TRBV23-1	-	TRBJ1-6	-	TGCGCCAGCGACCTCTGGGCGGGTTGCGATTCACCCCTCCACTTT	CASDLWAGCDSPLHF
TRBV19	-	TRBJ2-2	-	TGTGCCAGTTCAGAGGATAAAGGCGGGGAGCTGTTTTTT	CASSEDKGGELFF
TRBV4-1	-	TRBJ2-3	TRBD2	TGCGCCAGCAGCCAAGGTCTTCTAGCGGGGGGCACAGATACGCAGTATTTT	CASSQGLLAGGTDTQYF
TRBV5-4	-	TRBJ2-3	-	TGTGCCAGCAGCTCGGTAAGCGGAACTAGCACAGATACGCAGTATTTT	CASSSVSGTSTDTQYF
TRBV28	-	TRBJ1-5	-	TGTGCCAGCAGTTTCGCAGGGGTGGAGAATCAGCCCCAGCATTTT	CASSFAGVENQPQHF
TRBV28	once	TRBJ1-5	-	TGTGCCAGCAGTTACCCTAGGCCCCGGGACAACCTCCCTCAGCCCCAGCATTTT	CASSYPRPRDNLPQPQHF
TRBV6-2/TRBV6-3	-	TRBJ1-5	-	TGTGCCAGCAGTCTCAACAGGCGCCGTAGCCCCCAGCATTTT	CASSLNRRRSPQHF
TRBV4-1	once	TRBJ2-5	-	TGCGCCAGCAGCCAAGATTCCCCTACGGGGGTCCGGACCCAGTACTTC	CASSQDSPTGVRTQYF
TRBV28	-	TRBJ2-3	TRBD2	TGTGCCAGCAGTTTAATTATCAGTCTAGCGGGAGGGACTAGCACAGATACGCAGTATTTT	CASSLIISLAGGTSTDTQYF
TRBV19	-	TRBJ2-2	TRBD1	TGTGCCAGTAGTATATTACAGGGGGCTTTGTCCGGGGAGCTGTTTTTT	CASSILQGALSGELFF
TRBV7-2	-	TRBJ2-2	TRBD2	TGTGCCAGCAGCCCAGAGGGACTAGCGGGCGGGGAGCTGTTTTTT	CASSPEGLAGGELFF
TRBV4-1	few	TRBJ1-4	-	TGCGCCAGCAGCCAAGGAGTGAGCGAAGGAAGTGAAAAACTGTTTTTT	CASSQGVSEGSEKLFF
TRBV2	-	TRBJ2-3	TRBD2	TGTGCCAGCAGTGACCCTGGGACTAGCGGGAGGAGAGTTCGGTATTTT	CASSDPGTSGRRVRYF
TRBV7-6	-	TRBJ2-2	TRBD2	TGTGCCAGCAGCCCAGTCGGCGGGGGATCCGGGGAGCTGTTTTTT	CASSPVGGGSGELFF
TRBV5-4	-	TRBJ2-1	TRBD2	TGTGCCAGCAGCCCGACTAGCGGGGGGGAATCCGATGAGCAGTTCTTC	CASSPTSGGESDEQFF
TRBV5-6	-	TRBJ2-3	TRBD2	TGTGCCAGCAGCTTTTGGGGGACTAGCCCGATATCTTTT	CASSFWGTSPISF
TRBV6-4	-	TRBJ2-7	TRBD1	TGTGCCAGCAGCCGGGACAGATCGATAGGGCAGTACTTC	CASSRDRSIGQYF
TRBV30	-	TRBJ2-7	-	TGTGCCTGGAGTCCTCCAGCGGCGAACAGGCAGTACTTC	CAWSPPAANRQYF
TRBV6-5	-	TRBJ1-5	TRBD1	TGTGCCAGCAGGACAGGGTCGGGTCAGCCCCAGCATTTT	CASRTGSGQPQHF
TRBV12-3/TRBV12-4	-	TRBJ2-5	-	TGTGCTAGCAGAGCGGACCGTGGGACCCAGTACTTC	CASRADRGTQYF
TRBV30	-	TRBJ1-2	TRBD1	TGTGCCTGGAGTTTGGGACAGGGTGACTATGGCTACACCTTC	CAWSLGQGDYGYTF
TRBV28	few	TRBJ2-2	-	TGTGCCAGCAGCCACAGGAACACCGGGGAGCTGTTTTTT	CASSHRNTGELFF
TRBV13	-	TRBJ1-2	-	TGTGCCAGCAGCTTCAGCGCGGGGGGCCCCGGGATCCATAACTATGGCTACACCTTC	CASSFSAGGPGIHNYGYTF
TRBV28	-	TRBJ2-5	-	TGTGCCAGCAGTTCCCTCCTAGTGGGAGAGACCCAGTACTTC	CASSSLLVGETQYF
TRBV28	-	TRBJ2-4	TRBD2	TGTGCCAGCAGTTCCCAAGTCCTTAGCGGGGGCCCTCCCAAAAACATTCAGTACTTC	CASSSQVLSGGPPKNIQYF
TRBV2	few	TRBJ2-6	-	TGTGCCAGCAGAGGCGGCTCTGGGGCCAACGTCCTGACTTTC	CASRGGSGANVLTF
TRBV11-2	-	TRBJ2-1	-	TGTGCCAGCAGCGTGGCGGGCTCCTACAATGAGCAGTTCTTC	CASSVAGSYNEQFF
TRBV7-9	few	TRBJ1-5	-	TGTGCCGGCGGGACTGATAATCAGCCCCAGCATTTT	CAGGTDNQPQHF
TRBV6-6	-	TRBJ2-2	-	TGTGCCAGTCTCGTTTGGGAGTCCACCGGGGAGCTGTTTTTT	CASLVWESTGELFF
TRBV5-1	-	TRBJ2-5	-	TGCGCCAGCAGCTTGGAGGGACTCCAAGAGACCCAGTACTTC	CASSLEGLQETQYF
TRBV7-3	-	TRBJ2-7	TRBD1	TGTGCCAGCAGCCGAAACGGACAGGGCTACGAGCAGTACTTC	CASSRNGQGYEQYF
TRBV19	-	TRBJ2-7	TRBD2	TGTGCCAGTAAAGAGCGGGATACCTACGAGCAGTACTTC	CASKERDTYEQYF
TRBV15	-	TRBJ1-2	-	TGTGCCACCAGCAGAGGCGAGAGGAACTATGGCTACACCTTC	CATSRGERNYGYTF
TRBV6-6	-	TRBJ1-2	TRBD1	TGTGCCAGCAGTTACTCGACAGGGGGTTATGGAGGCTACACCTTC	CASSYSTGGYGGYTF
TRBV28	-	TRBJ1-5	TRBD1	TGTGCCAGCAGTACAGGGGGCGTGGGGAATCAGCCCCAGCATTTT	CASSTGGVGNQPQHF
TRBV4-2	-	TRBJ2-7	TRBD2	TGTGCCAGCAGCCAACCCCTCTGGCGGGAGGACGGGGCCTATGAGCAGTACTTC	CASSQPLWREDGAYEQYF
TRBV7-9	-	TRBJ2-5	-	TGTGCCAGCGGAGTCTCACAAGAGACCCAGTACTTC	CASGVSQETQYF
TRBV7-9	-	TRBJ1-1	-	TGTGCCAGCAGCCGGGCTACGGGTCTAGGGGTGGCTTTCTTT	CASSRATGLGVAFF
TRBV20-1	-	TRBJ2-5	-	TGCAGTGCTAGTCTAGCTGAGGAGACCCAGTACTTC	CSASLAEETQYF
TRBV6-5	-	TRBJ2-3	TRBD2	TGTGCCAGCAGGGCTAGCGGGGGGGCAGATACGCAGTATTTT	CASRASGGADTQYF
TRBV7-9	-	TRBJ1-1	TRBD1	TGTGCCAGCAGCTCTCCAGGGGGCCTGAACACTGAAGCTTTCTTT	CASSSPGGLNTEAFF